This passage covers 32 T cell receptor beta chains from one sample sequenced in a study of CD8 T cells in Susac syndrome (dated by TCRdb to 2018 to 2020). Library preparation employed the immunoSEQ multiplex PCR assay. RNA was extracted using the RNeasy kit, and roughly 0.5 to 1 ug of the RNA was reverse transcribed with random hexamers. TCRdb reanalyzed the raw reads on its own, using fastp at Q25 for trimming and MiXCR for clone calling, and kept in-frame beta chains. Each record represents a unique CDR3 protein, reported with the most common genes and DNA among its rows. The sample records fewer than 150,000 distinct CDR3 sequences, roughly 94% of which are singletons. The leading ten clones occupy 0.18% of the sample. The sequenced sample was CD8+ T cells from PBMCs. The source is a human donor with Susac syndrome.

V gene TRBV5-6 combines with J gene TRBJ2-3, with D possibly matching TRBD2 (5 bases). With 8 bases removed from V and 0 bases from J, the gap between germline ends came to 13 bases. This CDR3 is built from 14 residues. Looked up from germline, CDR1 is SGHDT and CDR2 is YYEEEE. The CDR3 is CASRSSGSTDTQYF. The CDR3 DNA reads TGTGCCAGTCGCTCCAGCGGAAGCACAGATACGCAGTATTTT.

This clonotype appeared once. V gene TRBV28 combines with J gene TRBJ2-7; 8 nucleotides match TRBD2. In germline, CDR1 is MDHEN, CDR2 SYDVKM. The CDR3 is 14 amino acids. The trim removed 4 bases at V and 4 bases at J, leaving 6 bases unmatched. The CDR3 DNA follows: TGTGCCAGCAGTTCGACTAGCGCGCCTTACGAGCAGTACTTC. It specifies CASSSTSAPYEQYF.

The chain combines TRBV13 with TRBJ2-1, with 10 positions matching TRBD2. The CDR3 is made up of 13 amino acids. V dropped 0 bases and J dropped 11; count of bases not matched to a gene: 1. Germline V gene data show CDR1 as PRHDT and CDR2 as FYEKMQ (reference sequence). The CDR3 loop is CASSLGLAGQQFF. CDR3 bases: TGTGCCAGCAGCTTAGGACTAGCGGGACAGCAGTTCTTC.

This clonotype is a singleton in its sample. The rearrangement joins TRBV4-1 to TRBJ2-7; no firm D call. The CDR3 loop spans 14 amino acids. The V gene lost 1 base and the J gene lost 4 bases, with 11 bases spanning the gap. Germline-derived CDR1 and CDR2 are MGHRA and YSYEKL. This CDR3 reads CASSQVVGSYEQYF. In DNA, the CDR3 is TGCGCCAGCAGCCAAGTTGTGGGTTCTTACGAGCAGTACTTC.

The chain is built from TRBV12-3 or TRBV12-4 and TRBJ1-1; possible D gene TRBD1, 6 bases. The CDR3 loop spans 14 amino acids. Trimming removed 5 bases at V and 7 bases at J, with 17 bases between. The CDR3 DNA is TGTGCCAGCAGTACAGGACAGTCACCTTATGAAGCTTTCTTT. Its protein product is CASSTGQSPYEAFF.

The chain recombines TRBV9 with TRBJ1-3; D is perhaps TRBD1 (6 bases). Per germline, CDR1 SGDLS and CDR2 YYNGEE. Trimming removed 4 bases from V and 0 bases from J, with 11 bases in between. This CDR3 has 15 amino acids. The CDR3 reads CASSHQTGSGNTIYF. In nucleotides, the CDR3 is TGTGCCAGCAGCCACCAGACAGGCTCTGGAAACACCATATATTTT.

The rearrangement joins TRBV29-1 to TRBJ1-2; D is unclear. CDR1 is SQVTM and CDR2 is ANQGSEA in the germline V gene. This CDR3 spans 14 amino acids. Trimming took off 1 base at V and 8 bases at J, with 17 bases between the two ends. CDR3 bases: TGCAGCGTTGAAGCGGGAAGGAGGATAGAAGGCTACACCTTC. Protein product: CSVEAGRRIEGYTF.

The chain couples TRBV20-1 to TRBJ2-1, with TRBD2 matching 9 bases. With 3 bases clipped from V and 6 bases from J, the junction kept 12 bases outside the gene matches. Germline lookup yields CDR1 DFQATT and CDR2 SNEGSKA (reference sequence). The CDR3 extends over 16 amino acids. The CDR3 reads CSASKAGGPRRNEQFF. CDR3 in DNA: TGCAGTGCTAGTAAGGCGGGAGGGCCCCGACGCAATGAGCAGTTCTTC.

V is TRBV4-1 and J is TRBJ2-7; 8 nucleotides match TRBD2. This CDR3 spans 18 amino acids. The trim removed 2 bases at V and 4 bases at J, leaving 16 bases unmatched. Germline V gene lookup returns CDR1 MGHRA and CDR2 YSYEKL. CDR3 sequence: CASSQTSAWAGGVYEQYF. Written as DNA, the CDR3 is TGCGCCAGCAGCCAAACCAGCGCCTGGGCGGGAGGAGTGTACGAGCAGTACTTC.

The CDR3 reads CASSADRFMNTEAFF. The CDR3 DNA reads as TGTGCCAGTAGTGCGGACAGGTTCATGAACACTGAAGCTTTCTTT. The rearrangement links TRBV19 to TRBJ1-1, with 7 positions matching TRBD1. Germline lookup yields CDR1 LNHDA and CDR2 SQIVND (reference sequence). The CDR3 has 15 amino acids. J lost 0 bases, V lost 5 bases, and 6 bases had no gene match.

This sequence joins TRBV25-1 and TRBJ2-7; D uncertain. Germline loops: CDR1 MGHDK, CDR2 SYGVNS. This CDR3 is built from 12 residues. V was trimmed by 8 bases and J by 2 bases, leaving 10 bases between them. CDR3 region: CASRAEAYEQYF. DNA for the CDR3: TGTGCCAGCCGCGCAGAAGCCTACGAGCAGTACTTC.

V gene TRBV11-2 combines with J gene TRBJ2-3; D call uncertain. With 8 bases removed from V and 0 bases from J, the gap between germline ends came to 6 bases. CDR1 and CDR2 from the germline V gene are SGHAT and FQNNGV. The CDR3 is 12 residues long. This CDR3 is CASQTSTDTQYF. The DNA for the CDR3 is TGTGCCAGCCAAACTAGCACAGATACGCAGTATTTT.

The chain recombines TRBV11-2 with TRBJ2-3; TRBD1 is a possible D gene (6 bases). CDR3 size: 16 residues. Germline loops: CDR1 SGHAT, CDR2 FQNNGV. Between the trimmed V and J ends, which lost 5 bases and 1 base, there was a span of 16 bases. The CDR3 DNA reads TGTGCCAGCAGCCCCACGGACAGCCTCCGCACAGATACGCAGTATTTT. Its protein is CASSPTDSLRTDTQYF. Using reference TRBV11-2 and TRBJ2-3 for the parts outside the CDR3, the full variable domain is EAGVAQSPRYKIIEKRQSVAFWCNPISGHATLYWYQQILGQGPKLLIQFQNNGVVDDSQLPKDRFSAERLKGVDSTLKIQPAKLEDSAVYLCASSPTDSLRTDTQYFGPGTRLTVL.

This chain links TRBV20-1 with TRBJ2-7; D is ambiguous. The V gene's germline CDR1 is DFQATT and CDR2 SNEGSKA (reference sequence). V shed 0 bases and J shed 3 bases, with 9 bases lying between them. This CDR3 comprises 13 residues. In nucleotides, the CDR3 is TGCAGTGCTAGAGATCGTGGGGACTACGAGCAGTACTTC. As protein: CSARDRGDYEQYF.

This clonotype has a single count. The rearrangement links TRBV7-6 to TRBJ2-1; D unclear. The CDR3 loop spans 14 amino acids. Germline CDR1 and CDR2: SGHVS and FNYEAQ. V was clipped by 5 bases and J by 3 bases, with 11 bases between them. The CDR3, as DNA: TGTGCCAGCAGCGGTGACCCCGACTACAATGAGCAGTTCTTC. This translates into CASSGDPDYNEQFF.

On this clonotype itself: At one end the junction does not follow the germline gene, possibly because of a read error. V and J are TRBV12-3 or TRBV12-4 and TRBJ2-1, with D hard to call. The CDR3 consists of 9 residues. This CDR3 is CASSLPPLF. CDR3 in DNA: TGTGCCAGCAGTTTACCACCCCTCTTC.

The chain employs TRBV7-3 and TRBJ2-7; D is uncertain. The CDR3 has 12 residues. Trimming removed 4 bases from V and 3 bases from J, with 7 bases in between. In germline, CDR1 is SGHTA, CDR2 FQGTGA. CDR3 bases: TGTGCCAGCAGCTACGACGGCTACGAGCAGTACTTC. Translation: CASSYDGYEQYF.

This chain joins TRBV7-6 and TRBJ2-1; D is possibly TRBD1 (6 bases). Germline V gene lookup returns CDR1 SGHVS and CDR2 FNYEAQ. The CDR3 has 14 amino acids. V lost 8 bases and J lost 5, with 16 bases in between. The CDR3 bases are TGTGCCAGCCATGGACAGAAACTAAACAATGAGCAGTTCTTC. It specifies CASHGQKLNNEQFF.

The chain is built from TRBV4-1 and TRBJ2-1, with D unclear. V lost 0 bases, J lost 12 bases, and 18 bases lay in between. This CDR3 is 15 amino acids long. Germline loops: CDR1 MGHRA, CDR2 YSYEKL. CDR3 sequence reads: CASSQDRSAGLVQFF. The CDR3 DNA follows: TGCGCCAGCAGCCAAGATAGAAGTGCCGGTTTAGTGCAGTTCTTC.

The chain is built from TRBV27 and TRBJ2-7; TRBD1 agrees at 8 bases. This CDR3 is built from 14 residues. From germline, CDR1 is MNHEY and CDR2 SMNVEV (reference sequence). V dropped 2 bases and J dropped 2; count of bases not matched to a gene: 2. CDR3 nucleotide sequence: TGTGCCAGCAGTTTAGGCAGGGGGCCCTACGAGCAGTACTTC. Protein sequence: CASSLGRGPYEQYF.

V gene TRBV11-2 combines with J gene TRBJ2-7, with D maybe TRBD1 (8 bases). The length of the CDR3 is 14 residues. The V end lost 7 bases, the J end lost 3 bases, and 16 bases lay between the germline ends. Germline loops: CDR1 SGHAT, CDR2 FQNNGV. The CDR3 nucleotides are TGTGCCAGCACCAAGGACAGGGAGGGCTACGAGCAGTACTTC. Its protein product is CASTKDREGYEQYF.

The CDR3 here is CATTPASGANVLTF. The CDR3 DNA follows: TGTGCCACGACTCCGGCCTCTGGGGCCAACGTCCTGACTTTC. The J gene is TRBJ2-6, the V gene TRBV6-1; D not resolved. Germline CDR1 is MNHNS and CDR2 is SASEGT. Trimming removed 10 bases at V and 0 bases at J, with 10 bases between. The CDR3 runs to 14 residues.

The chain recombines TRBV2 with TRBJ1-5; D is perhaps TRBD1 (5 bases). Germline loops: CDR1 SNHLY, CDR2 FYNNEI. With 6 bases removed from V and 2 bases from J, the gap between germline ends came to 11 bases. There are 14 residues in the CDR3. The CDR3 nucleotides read TGTGCCAGCAGAAAGAGGGGTGGCAATCAGCCCCAGCATTTT. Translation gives CASRKRGGNQPQHF.

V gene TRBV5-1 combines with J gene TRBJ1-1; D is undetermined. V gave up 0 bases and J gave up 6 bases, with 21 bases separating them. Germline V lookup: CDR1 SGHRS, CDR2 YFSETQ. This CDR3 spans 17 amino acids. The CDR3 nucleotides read TGCGCCAGCAGCTTGGCCTTGGACGATAACGTGGGATCTGAAGCTTTCTTT. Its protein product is CASSLALDDNVGSEAFF.

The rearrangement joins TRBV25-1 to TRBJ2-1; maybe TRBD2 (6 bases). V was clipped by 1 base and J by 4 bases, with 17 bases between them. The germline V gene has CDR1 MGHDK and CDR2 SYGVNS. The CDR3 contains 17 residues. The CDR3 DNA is TGTGCCAGCAGTGAATTTTTCAGTAACGGGAGATACAATGAGCAGTTCTTC. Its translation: CASSEFFSNGRYNEQFF.

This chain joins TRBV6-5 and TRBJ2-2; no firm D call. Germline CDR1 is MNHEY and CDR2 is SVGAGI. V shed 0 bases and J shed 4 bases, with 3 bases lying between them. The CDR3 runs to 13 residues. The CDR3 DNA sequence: TGTGCCAGCAGTTACTCGACCACCGGGGAGCTGTTTTTT. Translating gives CASSYSTTGELFF.

The CDR3, as DNA: TGTGCCAGCAGCCCAGCGGGAGGTAGAACCGGGGAGCTGTTTTTT. Protein product: CASSPAGGRTGELFF. The chain recombines TRBV6-5 with TRBJ2-2, with TRBD2 identical over 9 bases. CDR1 and CDR2 from the germline V gene are MNHEY and SVGAGI. The CDR3 runs to 15 residues. V trimming: 6 bases; J trimming: 5 bases; junction bases outside the gene matches: 7.

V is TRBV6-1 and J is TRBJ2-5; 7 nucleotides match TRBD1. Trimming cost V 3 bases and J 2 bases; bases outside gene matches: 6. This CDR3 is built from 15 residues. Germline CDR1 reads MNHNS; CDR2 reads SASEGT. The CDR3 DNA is TGTGCCAGCAGTGAGAGGACAGGTCCGCAAGAGACCCAGTACTTC. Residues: CASSERTGPQETQYF.

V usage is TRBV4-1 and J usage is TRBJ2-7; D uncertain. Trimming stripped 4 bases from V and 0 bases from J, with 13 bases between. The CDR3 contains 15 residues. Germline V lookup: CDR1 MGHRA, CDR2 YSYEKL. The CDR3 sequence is CASSLGSDRSYEQYF. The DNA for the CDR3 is TGCGCCAGCAGCCTCGGATCCGACCGCTCCTACGAGCAGTACTTC.

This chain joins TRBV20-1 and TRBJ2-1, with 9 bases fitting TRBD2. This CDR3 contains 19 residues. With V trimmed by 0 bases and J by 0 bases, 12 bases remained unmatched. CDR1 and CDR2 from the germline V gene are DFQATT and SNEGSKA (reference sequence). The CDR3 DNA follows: TGCAGTGCTAGAGATACTAGCGGGTCCCGGGGCAGCTCCTACAATGAGCAGTTCTTC. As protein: CSARDTSGSRGSSYNEQFF.

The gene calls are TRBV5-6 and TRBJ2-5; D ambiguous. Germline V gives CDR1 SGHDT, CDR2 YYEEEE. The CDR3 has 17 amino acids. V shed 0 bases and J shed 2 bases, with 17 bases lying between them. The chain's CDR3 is CASSLAGPYIPQETQYF. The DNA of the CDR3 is TGTGCCAGCAGCTTGGCCGGGCCGTATATTCCTCAAGAGACCCAGTACTTC.

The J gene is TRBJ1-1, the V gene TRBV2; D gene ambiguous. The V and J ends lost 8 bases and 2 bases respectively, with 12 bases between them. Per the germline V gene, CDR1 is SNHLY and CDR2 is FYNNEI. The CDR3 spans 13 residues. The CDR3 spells CASSQRPNTEAFF. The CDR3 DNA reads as TGTGCCAGCTCCCAGCGACCTAACACTGAAGCTTTCTTT.